This paragraph covers one T cell receptor beta chain sequence. Its antigen is unidentified. The source of the sample is a study of OX40 agonist ivuxolimab in advanced cancers. Overall study context: Age averaged around 58 years (range about 23 to 85), and 82.7% were male. Three dose-escalation patients had partial responses: one with hepatocellular carcinoma and two with cutaneous melanoma.

Notes on the study in general: The authors also found low normalized T-cell clonal expansion in some nonresponders. Doses of 0.1 to 3.0 mg/kg were accompanied by clonal expansion of CD4+ and CD8+ blood T cells by week 6.

Trimming removed 5 bases at V and 3 bases at J, with 11 bases between. CDR3 length: 14 amino acids. Looked up from germline, CDR1 is SEHNR and CDR2 is FQNEAQ (reference sequence). Clones were read by immunoSEQ multiplex PCR, and TCRdb kept only the in-frame ones, dropping some. The data contain more than 55,000 clones, approximately 89% of them seen just once; the ten biggest clones take up about an eighth. The sample here was CD4+ or CD8+ T cells sorted from blood, taken in a trial of the OX40 agonist ivuxolimab. The sequence derives from an adult with an advanced solid tumor such as melanoma, head and neck, liver or kidney cancer. This rearrangement joins TRBV7-9 to TRBJ2-4, with a possible D match to TRBD1 (5 bases). As DNA, the CDR3 is TGTGCCAGCAGCACTGGGCAGGGCAAAAACATTCAGTACTTC. This encodes CASSTGQGKNIQYF.